This T cell receptor (beta chain) was sequenced during a study of identical twins. Overall study results and limits: Insertions were reduced in abundant cord blood beta clonotypes but not in memory repertoires.

TCRdb redid the calling of the 5' RACE reads with MiXCR, one entry per CDR3 protein. The sample has 200,000 to 250,000 distinct CDR3 sequences; less than 8% are singletons. Healthy Caucasians, and only they, were the donors. Germline V CDR1 and CDR2: LGHDT, YNNKEL (reference sequence). The CDR3 loop spans 14 amino acids. Trimming took 4 bases from V and 1 from J, leaving 9 bases between them. This clonotype was observed a few times. Its specificity is unknown. This sample also belongs to another study, concerning yellow fever vaccine responses in identical twins.

This receptor was identified in a woman aged 18-30 years in good health. This chain links TRBV3-1 with TRBJ2-3; D might be TRBD2 (5 bases). Sequenced sample: memory (CD45RO+) T cells sorted from blood. Written as DNA, the CDR3 is TGTGCCAGCAGCCCCATCGGGGGCACAGATACGCAGTATTTT. This gives the protein CASSPIGGTDTQYF.